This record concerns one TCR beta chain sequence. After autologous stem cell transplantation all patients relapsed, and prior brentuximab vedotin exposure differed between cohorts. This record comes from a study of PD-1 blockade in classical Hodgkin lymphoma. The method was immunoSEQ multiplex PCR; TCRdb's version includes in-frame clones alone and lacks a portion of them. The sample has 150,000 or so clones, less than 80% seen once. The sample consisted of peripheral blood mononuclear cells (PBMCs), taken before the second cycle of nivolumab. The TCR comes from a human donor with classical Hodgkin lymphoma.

The CDR3 DNA reads as TGTGCCAGCAGTTCCCTTAACAGGGTTACCAACGTCCTGACTTTC. Its protein is CASSSLNRVTNVLTF. This chain links TRBV28 with TRBJ2-6; weak D call: TRBD1 (6 bases). V lost 4 bases to trimming and J lost 8 bases, with 15 bases between them. Germline CDR1 and CDR2: MDHEN and SYDVKM. This CDR3 region has 15 residues.